Presented here are 30 T cell receptor beta chains from one specimen sequenced in a study of metastatic and nonmetastatic thyroid tumors. Before thyroid surgery, none of the patients had received any treatment. TCRdb reprocessed the PCR reads via MiXCR. The sample yields 30,000 to 35,000 clones, around 20% seen once. The sequenced material came from blood. These receptor sequences come from a female donor with papillary thyroid cancer or a benign thyroid nodule (not recorded which). Some clones in this sample may be carry-over from other donors' samples.

This clone is labeled as medium-sized. The CDR3 here is CASSLGTGKPVPNEQFF. CDR3 DNA: TGTGCCAGCAGTTTAGGGACGGGAAAACCCGTCCCCAATGAGCAGTTCTTC. The chain is built from TRBV27 and TRBJ2-1; perhaps D is TRBD1 or TRBD2 (5 bases each). The CDR3 has 17 amino acids. The ends were cut back, 2 bases at V and 6 bases at J, with 20 bases in the middle. CDR1 is MNHEY and CDR2 is SMNVEV in the germline V gene (reference sequence).

The chain couples TRBV10-3 to TRBJ2-7; the D call may be TRBD1 or TRBD2 (6 bases each). The CDR3 length is 13 residues. Trimming cost V 6 bases and J 6 bases, with 15 bases left between them. Germline V gene sequence: CDR1 ENHRY, CDR2 SYGVKD. The chain's CDR3 is CAIRGGGFSEQYF. As DNA, the CDR3 is TGTGCCATCAGAGGAGGGGGTTTCAGCGAGCAGTACTTC.

With respect to this clone: Being one base from a much bigger clone, this may be a read error. In the same sample, other DNA sequences code for this CDR3. This rearrangement joins TRBV2 to TRBJ2-4; 7 bases match TRBD1. The V gene end was trimmed by 6 bases and the J gene end by 3 bases; junction bases not matched to a gene: 8. Germline V gives CDR1 SNHLY, CDR2 FYNNEI. The CDR3 extends over 15 amino acids. The CDR3 bases are TGTGCCAGCAGACCTACAGGGGCGGGCAAAAACATTCAGTACTTC. Amino acid sequence: CASRPTGAGKNIQYF.

This clone was seen at least ten times. The chain joins TRBV6-1 to TRBJ1-1; TRBD1 is a possible D gene (5 bases). The germline V and J ends were trimmed by 9 bases and 3 bases, with 11 bases remaining between them. This CDR3 spans 12 amino acids. Germline V gene lookup returns CDR1 MNHNS and CDR2 SASEGT. The DNA of the CDR3 is TGTGCCAGTACGCAGGGTTACACTGAAGCTTTCTTT. It yields the protein CASTQGYTEAFF.

The genes are TRBV6-1 and TRBJ1-5; no definite D call. The CDR3 has 12 amino acids. V was pared by 10 bases and J by 8 bases, with 15 bases between. Germline CDR1 is MNHNS and CDR2 is SASEGT. The CDR3: CAISLGQEPQHF. CDR3 DNA: TGTGCCATCTCCTTAGGCCAGGAGCCCCAGCATTTT.

The sample holds many counts of this clone. The rearrangement uses TRBV19 and TRBJ2-2; TRBD1 aligns across 8 bases. This CDR3 has 14 amino acids. J was trimmed by 6 bases and V by 6 bases; bases with no gene match: 6. Germline V gives CDR1 LNHDA, CDR2 SQIVND (reference sequence). The CDR3 sequence: CASSLTGEAGELFF. The CDR3 DNA is TGTGCCAGTAGCCTGACAGGGGAGGCCGGGGAGCTGTTTTTT.

This clone was counted many times. The V call is TRBV4-3, the J call TRBJ1-1; D is uncertain. Germline loops: CDR1 LGHNA, CDR2 YSLEER. Trimming pared 3 bases from V and 1 base from J, leaving 12 bases between. CDR3 length: 15 amino acids. The DNA for the CDR3 is TGCGCCAGCAGCCACAGACCCGGCGGGAACACTGAAGCTTTCTTT. Protein: CASSHRPGGNTEAFF.

This clone appeared many times. V gene TRBV20-1 combines with J gene TRBJ1-6, with TRBD1 matching over 7 bases. Per the germline V gene, CDR1 is DFQATT and CDR2 is SNEGSKA (reference sequence). The trim removed 4 bases at V and 4 bases at J, leaving 4 bases unmatched. The CDR3 consists of 14 residues. CDR3 in DNA: TGCAGTGCTATACCGGGACAGTATAATTCACCCCTCCACTTT. This sequence encodes CSAIPGQYNSPLHF.

This clone was counted ten times or more. The V gene is TRBV20-1, the J gene TRBJ2-1; D is perhaps TRBD2 (7 bases). In germline, CDR1 is DFQATT, CDR2 SNEGSKA (reference sequence). CDR3 length: 17 amino acids. V was clipped by 6 bases and J by 6 bases, with 27 bases between them. The CDR3 sequence is CSAPPMTSPGGRNEQFF. In nucleotides, the CDR3 is TGCAGTGCCCCACCCATGACTAGCCCGGGGGGCCGCAATGAGCAGTTCTTC.

The rearrangement links TRBV28 to TRBJ2-7; TRBD1 aligns across 10 bases. The J segment lost 3 bases and the V segment lost 5 bases, leaving 4 bases of the junction unmatched. The CDR3 contains 14 residues. Germline V gives CDR1 MDHEN, CDR2 SYDVKM. The CDR3 bases are TGTGCCAGCAGTACCGGGACAGGGGTCTACGAGCAGTACTTC. It encodes CASSTGTGVYEQYF.

This clone was seen a handful of times. V gene TRBV27 combines with J gene TRBJ2-7, with 8 bases identical to TRBD2. Trimming removed 6 bases from V and 2 bases from J; junction bases left unmatched: 12. CDR3 length: 16 amino acids. The germline CDR1 and CDR2 sequences are MNHEY and SMNVEV (reference sequence). The CDR3 is CASRDLKSGGAYEQYF. In nucleotides, the CDR3 is TGTGCCAGCAGAGACCTTAAGTCCGGGGGGGCCTACGAGCAGTACTTC.

This clone has ten or more counts. The chain has TRBV20-1 and TRBJ1-6, with D unresolved. The CDR3 runs to 13 residues. In germline, CDR1 is DFQATT, CDR2 SNEGSKA (reference sequence). The V and J ends lost 6 bases and 8 bases respectively, with 14 bases between them. Here the CDR3 reads CSARNPADSPLHF. In DNA, the CDR3 is TGCAGTGCGAGAAATCCCGCCGATTCACCCCTCCACTTT.

The chain couples TRBV12-3 or TRBV12-4 to TRBJ1-2; D gene unclear. There are 12 residues in the CDR3. V was trimmed by 3 bases and J by 6 bases, leaving 8 bases between them. DNA of the CDR3: TGTGCCAGCAGTTTCTACAGCAATGGCTACACCTTC. Protein product: CASSFYSNGYTF.

This clone came up many times. J is TRBJ1-2 and V is TRBV9; no clear D gene. The germline CDR1 and CDR2 sequences are SGDLS and YYNGEE. V was cut by 6 bases and J by 4 bases, with 16 bases left in between. This CDR3 spans 14 amino acids. CDR3 region: CASTETEQIYGYTF. The CDR3 DNA follows: TGTGCCAGCACCGAAACAGAACAAATCTATGGCTACACCTTC.

A single count supports this clone. The J gene is TRBJ1-2, the V gene TRBV19; 9 bases fit TRBD1. The J segment lost 7 bases and the V segment lost 5 bases, leaving 11 bases of the junction unmatched. CDR1 and CDR2 (germline): LNHDA, SQIVND (reference sequence). The CDR3 length is 15 residues. CDR3 sequence (DNA): TGTGCCAGTAGTCCCTACCCGGACAGGGGAGCTGGCTACACCTTC. This gives the protein CASSPYPDRGAGYTF.

This clone has a handful of counts. The chain combines TRBV6-1 with TRBJ2-3, with D unresolved. Germline CDR1 reads MNHNS; CDR2 reads SASEGT. V was cut by 1 base and J by 2 bases, with 7 bases left in between. The CDR3 totals 14 residues. CDR3: CASSEGRDTDTQYF. CDR3 DNA sequence: TGTGCCAGCAGTGAAGGAAGAGACACAGATACGCAGTATTTT.

This clone appeared many times. The rearrangement uses TRBV7-9 and TRBJ2-5; 8 bases align to TRBD2. The CDR3 is 15 amino acids. V was clipped by 5 bases and J by 1 base; unmatched bases: 6. Germline V gene lookup returns CDR1 SEHNR and CDR2 FQNEAQ (reference sequence). CDR3 sequence: CASSREAGGQETQYF. In nucleotides, the CDR3 is TGTGCCAGCAGCCGGGAGGCGGGGGGCCAAGAGACCCAGTACTTC. Full variable domain (missing parts from reference TRBV7-9 and TRBJ2-5): DTGVSQNPRHKITKRGQNVTFRCDPISEHNRLYWYRQTLGQGPEFLTYFQNEAQLEKSRLLSDRFSAERPKGSFSTLEIQRTEQGDSAMYLCASSREAGGQETQYFGPGTRLLVL.

In its sample, this clone was seen a few times. J is TRBJ1-1 and V is TRBV12-3 or TRBV12-4; D perhaps matches TRBD1 (6 bases). V shed 4 bases and J shed 6 bases, with 18 bases lying between them. CDR3 length: 15 residues. This CDR3 is CASSSPFTGRAEAFF. The CDR3, as DNA: TGTGCCAGCAGTTCCCCGTTCACAGGGAGGGCTGAAGCTTTCTTT.

The V gene is TRBV5-1, the J gene TRBJ2-1, with TRBD1 identical over 7 bases. V shed 1 base, J shed 6 bases, and the junction held 16 bases outside the gene matches. This CDR3 comprises 18 residues. Germline V gene data show CDR1 as SGHRS and CDR2 as YFSETQ. The CDR3 bases are TGCGCCAGCAGCTTGAGCATAGGTGGTGGGGACAGCCTCAATGAGCAGTTCTTC. Translation gives CASSLSIGGGDSLNEQFF.

This clone showed up many times. V is TRBV10-3 and J is TRBJ1-6, with D perhaps TRBD1 (6 bases). The CDR3 is 14 amino acids. Trimming took 4 bases from V and 7 from J, leaving 11 bases between them. The germline V gene encodes CDR1 ENHRY and CDR2 SYGVKD. CDR3 in amino acids: CAISVNRENSPLHF. CDR3 nucleotide sequence: TGTGCCATCAGTGTAAACAGGGAAAATTCACCCCTCCACTTT.

The genes are TRBV28 and TRBJ2-6; unclear D gene. V lost 3 bases and J lost 0, with 6 bases in between. The CDR3 contains 15 residues. Germline values: CDR1 MDHEN, CDR2 SYDVKM. CDR3 in amino acids: CASSLSASGANVLTF. The CDR3 region has the DNA TGTGCCAGCAGTTTGTCGGCCTCTGGGGCCAACGTCCTGACTTTC.

V is TRBV28 and J is TRBJ2-7; D possibly corresponds to TRBD2 (5 bases). The CDR3 is 13 amino acids. Trimming removed 7 bases at V and 0 bases at J, with 10 bases between. Germline-derived CDR1 and CDR2 are MDHEN and SYDVKM. CDR3 sequence reads: CASIEGFSYEQYF. The CDR3 bases are TGTGCCAGCATAGAGGGTTTCTCCTACGAGCAGTACTTC.

This chain connects TRBV6-2 or TRBV6-3 to TRBJ2-2; a weak D match, TRBD2 (5 bases). Trimming left V 2 bases short and J 0 bases short, with 19 bases between. This CDR3 is 19 amino acids long. Per the germline V gene, CDR1 is MNHEY and CDR2 is SVGEGT. This CDR3 reads CASSYPILYRGTNTGELFF. The CDR3 DNA reads as TGTGCCAGCAGTTACCCCATTTTGTATCGAGGGACGAACACCGGGGAGCTGTTTTTT.

The genes are TRBV5-6 and TRBJ2-7; a weak D match, TRBD1 (5 bases). Trimming took 0 bases from V and 4 from J, leaving 14 bases between them. The CDR3 has 15 residues. Per germline, CDR1 SGHDT and CDR2 YYEEEE. DNA for the CDR3: TGTGCCAGCAGCTTGGGGGGCATTGGGTCATACGAGCAGTACTTC. Amino acid sequence: CASSLGGIGSYEQYF.

For this clone: Sequence at one end of the junction differs from germline and may be a read error. The chain uses TRBV7-3 and TRBJ2-2; possibly TRBD1 for D (6 bases). Germline V gene data show CDR1 as SGHTA and CDR2 as FQGTGA. The CDR3 is 14 residues long. CDR3 residues: CASSWGHYPGVLFF. As DNA, the CDR3 is TGTGCCAGCAGCTGGGGACATTACCCCGGGGTGCTGTTTTTT.

This clone was seen at least ten times. This chain connects TRBV19 to TRBJ1-4, with D tentatively TRBD1 (6 bases). CDR1 and CDR2 (germline): LNHDA, SQIVND (reference sequence). V shed 5 bases and J shed 0 bases, with 13 bases lying between them. This CDR3 is 16 amino acids long. CDR3 residues: CASSPGQLSTNEKLFF. The CDR3 coding sequence is TGTGCCAGTAGTCCCGGACAGCTTTCAACTAATGAAAAACTGTTTTTT.

This sequence joins TRBV10-3 and TRBJ2-3; D is ambiguous. This CDR3 has 14 amino acids. Trimming shortened V by 6 bases and J by 2 bases, and 12 bases separated the two germline ends. The germline gives CDR1 ENHRY, CDR2 SYGVKD. CDR3 amino acids: CAISTSSPTDTQYF. CDR3 coding DNA: TGTGCCATCAGCACTTCCTCACCCACAGATACGCAGTATTTT.

This clone was seen more than once but under ten times. The chain is built from TRBV7-2 and TRBJ2-1; D gene uncertain. The length of the CDR3 is 11 residues. Per the germline V gene, CDR1 is SGHTA and CDR2 is FQGNSA. Trimming removed 7 bases from V and 8 bases from J, with 9 bases in between. The CDR3 loop reads CASTTYDEQFF. The DNA for the CDR3 is TGTGCCAGCACCACCTATGATGAGCAGTTCTTC.

In its sample, this clone was seen a few times. This chain uses TRBV6-1 with TRBJ2-7; 7 bases match TRBD2. The CDR3 totals 15 residues. CDR1 and CDR2 (germline): MNHNS, SASEGT. V was pared by 0 bases and J by 3 bases, with 5 bases of the junction left unmatched. CDR3 region: CASSEAGRDLYEQYF. As DNA, the CDR3 is TGTGCCAGCAGTGAAGCGGGGAGGGATCTCTACGAGCAGTACTTC.

This clone was counted at least ten times. For the CDR3, the DNA is TGCGCCAGCAGCCAAGCCGAGACGGCTATTTACATTCAGTACTTC. It specifies CASSQAETAIYIQYF. The chain recombines TRBV4-1 with TRBJ2-4; D gene ambiguous. CDR1 MGHRA and CDR2 YSYEKL come from the germline V gene. This CDR3 region has 15 residues. V was trimmed by 1 base and J by 8 bases, leaving 15 bases between them.